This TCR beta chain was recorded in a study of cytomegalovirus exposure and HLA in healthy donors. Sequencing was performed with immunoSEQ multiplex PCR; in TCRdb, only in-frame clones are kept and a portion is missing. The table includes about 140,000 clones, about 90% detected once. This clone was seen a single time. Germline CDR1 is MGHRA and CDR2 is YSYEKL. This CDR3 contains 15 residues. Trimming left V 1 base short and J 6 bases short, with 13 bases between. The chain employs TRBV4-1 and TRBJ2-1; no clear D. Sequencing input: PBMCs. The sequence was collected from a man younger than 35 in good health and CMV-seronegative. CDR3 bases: TGCGCCAGCAGCCAAGTGGGCAGGAACTTCAATGAGCAGTTCTTC. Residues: CASSQVGRNFNEQFF.